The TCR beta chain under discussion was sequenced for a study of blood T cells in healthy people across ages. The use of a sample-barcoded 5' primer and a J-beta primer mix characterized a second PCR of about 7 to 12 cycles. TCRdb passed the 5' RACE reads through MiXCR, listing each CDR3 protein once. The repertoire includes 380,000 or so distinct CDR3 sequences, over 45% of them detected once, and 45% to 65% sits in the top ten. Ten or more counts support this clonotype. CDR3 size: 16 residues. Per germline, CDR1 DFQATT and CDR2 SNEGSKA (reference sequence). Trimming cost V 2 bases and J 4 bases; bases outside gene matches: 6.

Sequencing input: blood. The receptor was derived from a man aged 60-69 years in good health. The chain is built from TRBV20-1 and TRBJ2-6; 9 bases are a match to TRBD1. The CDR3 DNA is TGCAGTGCTAGAAAACAGGGGGCGCACGGGGCCAACGTCCTGACTTTC. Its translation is CSARKQGAHGANVLTF.